These 21 T cell receptor beta chains share one sample of origin, sequenced in a study of T cell responses to AZD1222 COVID-19 vaccine. Clones were read by immunoSEQ multiplex PCR, and TCRdb kept only the in-frame ones, dropping some. The repertoire holds 150,000 or so clones, with about nine tenths as singletons. This specimen consisted of peripheral blood, obtained on day 0 of AZD1222 vaccination. The receptors shown here come from an adult in good health.

J is TRBJ1-5 and V is TRBV27; maybe TRBD1 (6 bases). In germline, CDR1 is MNHEY, CDR2 SMNVEV (reference sequence). The V end lost 5 bases, the J end lost 0 bases, and 20 bases lay between the germline ends. The CDR3 is made up of 18 amino acids. CDR3 sequence reads: CASSPKPTGKYSNQPQHF. The CDR3, as DNA: TGTGCCAGCAGTCCTAAGCCAACAGGGAAATATAGCAATCAGCCCCAGCATTTT.

CDR3 in DNA: TGTGCCAGCAGCTTAAATTTTCGGGGGGCGAACACTGAAGCTTTCTTT. Its protein product is CASSLNFRGANTEAFF. V usage is TRBV7-3 and J usage is TRBJ1-1; the D gene is possibly TRBD1 (6 bases). Germline-derived CDR1 and CDR2 are SGHTA and FQGTGA. The CDR3 is 16 residues long. Trimming took 1 base from V and 1 from J, leaving 13 bases between them. The full variable domain, with the rest looked up from reference TRBV7-3 and TRBJ1-1, is GAGVSQTPSNKVTEKGKYVELRCDPISGHTALYWYRQSLGQGPEFLIYFQGTGAADDSGLPNDRFFAVRPEGSVSTLKIQRTERGDSAVYLCASSLNFRGANTEAFFGQGTRLTVV.

The chain carries TRBV11-2 and TRBJ2-6, with a possible D match to TRBD2 (5 bases). Deletions cut 6 bases from V and 0 bases from J, with 15 bases between. CDR3 length: 17 residues. The germline CDR1 and CDR2 sequences are SGHAT and FQNNGV. CDR3 sequence: CASRKPGLNSGANVLTF. CDR3 bases: TGTGCCAGCAGGAAACCCGGACTGAACTCTGGGGCCAACGTCCTGACTTTC.

This clone showed up just a few times. Other DNA sequences in the sample encode the same CDR3. The rearrangement links TRBV5-1 to TRBJ2-1, with a weak D call TRBD2 (7 bases). This CDR3 is 16 amino acids long. The V end lost 1 base, the J end lost 0 bases, and 11 bases lay between the germline ends. CDR1 is SGHRS and CDR2 is YFSETQ in the germline V gene. The CDR3 bases are TGCGCCAGCAGCTTGAGGGGGGGTAGCTCCTACAATGAGCAGTTCTTC. It translates to CASSLRGGSSYNEQFF.

CDR3 protein: CASSLTGGGNTEAFF. The CDR3 DNA sequence: TGTGCCAGCAGCTTAACAGGGGGAGGAAACACTGAAGCTTTCTTT. This chain connects TRBV7-9 to TRBJ1-1; the match to TRBD1 covers 8 bases. Germline assignment: CDR1 SEHNR and CDR2 FQNEAQ (reference sequence). V was pared by 2 bases and J by 2 bases, with 4 bases of the junction left unmatched. This CDR3 is built from 15 residues.

The chain couples TRBV28 to TRBJ1-2; TRBD1 might be the D (6 bases). Trimming pared 4 bases from V and 5 bases from J, leaving 14 bases between. The CDR3 has 14 residues. CDR1 and CDR2 from the germline V gene are MDHEN and SYDVKM. This chain's CDR3 is CASSSRTRGYGYTF. CDR3 DNA sequence: TGTGCCAGCAGTTCCCGGACCAGGGGTTATGGCTACACCTTC.

This chain uses TRBV10-1 with TRBJ2-7, with D unclear. This CDR3 region has 14 residues. The germline V and J ends were trimmed by 3 bases and 1 base, with 10 bases remaining between them. Germline CDR1 and CDR2: WNHNN and SYGVQD (reference sequence). Here the CDR3 DNA reads TGCGCCAGCAGTGACGATTGGAATTCCTACGAGCAGTACTTC. Protein product: CASSDDWNSYEQYF.

V gene TRBV6-1 combines with J gene TRBJ1-2, with D tentatively TRBD1 (5 bases). Per germline, CDR1 MNHNS and CDR2 SASEGT. V was trimmed by 1 base and J by 7 bases, leaving 10 bases between them. The CDR3 has 13 amino acids. The CDR3 region is CASSEVGGSGYTF. CDR3 bases: TGTGCCAGCAGTGAAGTTGGGGGTTCTGGCTACACCTTC.

J is TRBJ1-4 and V is TRBV11-3; D is perhaps TRBD1 (6 bases). The length of the CDR3 is 14 residues. CDR1 SGHNT and CDR2 YENEEA come from the germline V gene. The V gene lost 8 bases and the J gene lost 7 bases, with 17 bases spanning the gap. CDR3: CASQGWGGSEKLFF. The CDR3 DNA sequence: TGTGCCAGCCAGGGCTGGGGGGGCTCTGAAAAACTGTTTTTT.

This chain uses TRBV9 with TRBJ1-5; 7 nucleotides agree with TRBD1. The CDR3 spans 16 residues. Per the germline V gene, CDR1 is SGDLS and CDR2 is YYNGEE. After removal of 3 bases from V and 0 bases from J, the junction contained 6 bases not matched to a gene. The CDR3 loop reads CASSAGTANSNQPQHF. The CDR3 nucleotides read TGTGCCAGCAGCGCTGGGACAGCGAATAGCAATCAGCCCCAGCATTTT.

V and J are TRBV5-4 and TRBJ1-4, with unresolved D. The CDR3 runs 15 residues. The ends were cut back, 0 bases at V and 8 bases at J, with 14 bases in the middle. Germline V gives CDR1 SGHNT, CDR2 YYREEE (reference sequence). CDR3: CASSLAGHLQEKLFF. CDR3 coding DNA: TGTGCCAGCAGCTTGGCAGGCCACCTCCAGGAAAAACTGTTTTTT.

V usage is TRBV5-1 and J usage is TRBJ1-5; D possibly corresponds to TRBD1 (5 bases). Germline CDR1 is SGHRS and CDR2 is YFSETQ. The CDR3 runs 16 residues. Trimming removed 5 bases at V and 6 bases at J, with 21 bases between. CDR3 coding DNA: TGCGCCAGCAGACCACAGGAGCGGGACGTAGCTCAGCCCCAGCATTTT. Its protein product is CASRPQERDVAQPQHF.

J is TRBJ1-1 and V is TRBV3-1 (or the pseudogene TRBV3-2); 7 bases match TRBD1. With V trimmed by 1 base and J by 0 bases, 2 bases remained unmatched. CDR1 and CDR2 (germline): LGHDT, YNNKEL (reference sequence). This CDR3 region has 15 residues. The CDR3 loop is CASSQGTGLNTEAFF. The DNA for the CDR3 is TGTGCCAGCAGCCAAGGGACAGGCTTGAACACTGAAGCTTTCTTT.

The J gene is TRBJ2-7, the V gene TRBV18; D possibly matches TRBD1 or TRBD2 (6 bases each). The CDR3 is 15 residues long. Trimming removed 3 bases from V and 4 bases from J, with 16 bases in between. CDR1 KGHSH and CDR2 LQKENI come from the germline V gene. CDR3 DNA: TGTGCCAGCTCACCGGCAGCGCTAGGGGGGTACGAGCAGTACTTC. Amino acid sequence: CASSPAALGGYEQYF.

The chain combines TRBV28 with TRBJ1-2, with D perhaps TRBD1 (5 bases). This CDR3 has 13 amino acids. Germline V lookup: CDR1 MDHEN, CDR2 SYDVKM. V was pared by 3 bases and J by 4 bases, with 9 bases between. This CDR3 is CASSFGGVYGYTF. In DNA, the CDR3 is TGTGCCAGCAGTTTTGGGGGGGTCTATGGCTACACCTTC.

The CDR3 DNA follows: TGCGCCAGCAGCTTGGGAGACAGGGGAAGGGGTGAAAAACTGTTTTTT. It is translated as CASSLGDRGRGEKLFF. The chain employs TRBV5-1 and TRBJ1-4; 8 nucleotides line up with TRBD1. This CDR3 is built from 16 residues. Germline V gene lookup returns CDR1 SGHRS and CDR2 YFSETQ. The J segment lost 7 bases and the V segment lost 0 bases, leaving 8 bases of the junction unmatched.

In regard to this clone: This sample includes further DNA sequences coding for the same CDR3. The chain couples TRBV4-2 to TRBJ1-2; possible D gene TRBD1, 6 bases. Trimming removed 3 bases at V and 4 bases at J, with 12 bases between. Germline V gene lookup returns CDR1 LGHNA and CDR2 YNFKEQ. CDR3 length: 14 residues. The CDR3 region is CASSQVTGSYGYTF. The CDR3 nucleotides read TGTGCCAGCAGCCAGGTTACAGGGAGCTATGGCTACACCTTC.

V gene TRBV28 combines with J gene TRBJ2-7; 7 bases line up with TRBD1. The CDR3 covers 14 residues. The ends lost 7 bases at V and 2 bases at J; junction bases unmatched: 8. Looked up from germline, CDR1 is MDHEN and CDR2 is SYDVKM. CDR3 sequence: CASTSRQGTYEQYF. The DNA for the CDR3 is TGTGCCAGCACCTCAAGACAGGGCACCTACGAGCAGTACTTC.

The rearrangement joins TRBV6-5 to TRBJ1-2; TRBD1 aligns across 8 bases. Trimming at V came to 7 bases and at J to 7 bases, leaving 14 bases not matched to a gene. The CDR3 consists of 15 residues. The germline CDR1 and CDR2 sequences are MNHEY and SVGAGI. The CDR3 loop is CASTPVGTGGGGYTF. CDR3 DNA sequence: TGTGCCAGCACCCCCGTCGGCACAGGGGGGGGTGGCTACACCTTC.

The V gene is TRBV5-1, the J gene TRBJ2-4, with D maybe TRBD2 (5 bases). CDR1 is SGHRS, CDR2 YFSETQ, per germline. The length of the CDR3 is 17 residues. Trimming took off 0 bases at V and 3 bases at J, with 16 bases between the two ends. CDR3 sequence (DNA): TGCGCCAGCAGCTTGGGCACGGGGAGTTTGGGCAAAAACATTCAGTACTTC. Its translation is CASSLGTGSLGKNIQYF.

The chain recombines TRBV11-2 with TRBJ2-2, with unresolved D. The CDR3 runs to 15 residues. Germline loops: CDR1 SGHAT, CDR2 FQNNGV. V was trimmed by 5 bases and J by 0 bases, leaving 10 bases between them. CDR3 region: CASSNYYSNTGELFF. CDR3 DNA: TGTGCCAGCAGCAATTACTATTCGAACACCGGGGAGCTGTTTTTT.